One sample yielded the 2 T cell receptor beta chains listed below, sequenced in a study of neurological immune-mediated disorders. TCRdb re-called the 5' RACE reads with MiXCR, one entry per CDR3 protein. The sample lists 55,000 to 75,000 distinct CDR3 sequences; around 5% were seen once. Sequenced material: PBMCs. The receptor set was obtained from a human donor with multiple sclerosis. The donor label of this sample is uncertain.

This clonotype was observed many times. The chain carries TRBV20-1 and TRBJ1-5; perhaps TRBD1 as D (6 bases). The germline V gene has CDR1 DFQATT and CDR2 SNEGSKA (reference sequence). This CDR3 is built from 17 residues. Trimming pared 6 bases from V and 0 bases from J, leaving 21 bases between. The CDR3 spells CSAQTGPGPYSNQPQHF. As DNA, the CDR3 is TGCAGTGCACAGACAGGACCGGGGCCTTATAGCAATCAGCCCCAGCATTTT.

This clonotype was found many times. Written as DNA, the CDR3 is TGCAGTGCGCCTATTGGCACTGAAGCTTTCTTT. Its translation is CSAPIGTEAFF. The V call is TRBV20-1, the J call TRBJ1-1; D is unclear. V was trimmed by 6 bases and J by 4 bases, leaving 9 bases between them. CDR1 DFQATT and CDR2 SNEGSKA come from the germline V gene (reference sequence). CDR3 size: 11 residues.